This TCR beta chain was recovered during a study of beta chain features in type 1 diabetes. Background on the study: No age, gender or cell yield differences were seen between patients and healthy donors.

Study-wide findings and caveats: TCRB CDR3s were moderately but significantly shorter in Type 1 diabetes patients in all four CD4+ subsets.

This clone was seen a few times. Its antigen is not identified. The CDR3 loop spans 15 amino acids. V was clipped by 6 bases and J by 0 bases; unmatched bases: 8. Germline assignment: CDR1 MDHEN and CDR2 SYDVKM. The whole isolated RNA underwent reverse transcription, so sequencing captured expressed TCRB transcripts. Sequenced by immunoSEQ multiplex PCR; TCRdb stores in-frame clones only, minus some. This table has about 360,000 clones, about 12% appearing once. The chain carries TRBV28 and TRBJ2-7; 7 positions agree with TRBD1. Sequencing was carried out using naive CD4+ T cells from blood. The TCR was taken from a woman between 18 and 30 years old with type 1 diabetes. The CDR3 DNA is TGTGCCAGCAGCCCAAGAGGGGGCCCCTCCTACGAGCAGTACTTC. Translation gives CASSPRGGPSYEQYF.